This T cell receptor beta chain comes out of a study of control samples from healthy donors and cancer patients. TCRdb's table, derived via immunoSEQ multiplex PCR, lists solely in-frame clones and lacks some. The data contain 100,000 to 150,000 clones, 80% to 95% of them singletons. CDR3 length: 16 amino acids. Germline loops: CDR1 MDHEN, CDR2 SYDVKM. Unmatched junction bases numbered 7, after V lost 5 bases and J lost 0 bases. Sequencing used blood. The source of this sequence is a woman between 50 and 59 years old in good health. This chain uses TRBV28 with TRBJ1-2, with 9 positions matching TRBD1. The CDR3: CASSQNRGLANYGYTF. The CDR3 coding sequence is TGTGCCAGCAGTCAAAACAGGGGGCTAGCTAACTATGGCTACACCTTC.